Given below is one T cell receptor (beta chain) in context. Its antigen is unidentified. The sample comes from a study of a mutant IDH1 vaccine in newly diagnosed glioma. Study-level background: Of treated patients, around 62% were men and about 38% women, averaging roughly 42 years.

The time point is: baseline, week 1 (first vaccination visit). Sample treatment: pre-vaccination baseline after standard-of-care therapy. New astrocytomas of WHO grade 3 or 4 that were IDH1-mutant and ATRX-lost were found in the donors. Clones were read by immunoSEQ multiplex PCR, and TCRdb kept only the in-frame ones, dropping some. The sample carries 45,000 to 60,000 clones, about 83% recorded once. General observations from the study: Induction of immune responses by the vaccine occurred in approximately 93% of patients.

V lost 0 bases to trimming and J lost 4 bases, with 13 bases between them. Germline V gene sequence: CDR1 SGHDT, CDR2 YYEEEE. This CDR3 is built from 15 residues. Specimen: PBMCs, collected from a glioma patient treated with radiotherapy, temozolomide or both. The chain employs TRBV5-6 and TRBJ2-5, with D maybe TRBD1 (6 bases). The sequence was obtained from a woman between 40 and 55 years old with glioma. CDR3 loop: CASSLDPRGRETQYF. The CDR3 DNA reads TGTGCCAGCAGCTTGGATCCGAGGGGGAGAGAGACCCAGTACTTC.